The source of this TCR beta chain is a study of human T cells and chemical hapten exposure. Whole-study context: Recorded diagnoses among the mostly female patients were alopecia areata, totalis or universalis. Whole-study findings and limits: In the PT1 data, expanded TCR counts showed a positive correlation with patch test score.

Of note for this clonotype: The target antigen is unknown.

The time point: patch test 3, about 24 weeks after DPC sensitization. As for treatment: therapeutic diphenylcyclopropenone sensitization with weekly scalp DPC. Ahead of each patch test application, blood was drawn. CDR1 MDHEN and CDR2 SYDVKM come from the germline V gene. Losses at the gene ends were 6 bases for V and 1 base for J; bases not matched to a gene: 4. The CDR3 contains 14 residues. MiXCR, run by TCRdb on the RACE reads, gives a single entry per CDR3 protein. The sample consists of over 55,000 distinct CDR3 sequences, 9.5% to 15% of them appearing once. The chain couples TRBV28 to TRBJ1-1; the match to TRBD1 covers 8 bases. The clonotype was recovered from a man aged 25-40 years with alopecia areata. Some clones in this sample may be carry-over from other donors' samples. Sequencing was performed on whole blood, taken in connection with sensitization to the hapten diphenylcyclopropenone (DPC). The CDR3 sequence is CASSHGTGNTEAFF. CDR3 nucleotides: TGTGCCAGCAGCCATGGGACAGGGAACACTGAAGCTTTCTTT. The whole variable domain, filled in from reference TRBV28 and TRBJ1-1, reads DVKVTQSSRYLVKRTGEKVFLECVQDMDHENMFWYRQDPGLGLRLIYFSYDVKMKEKGDIPEGYSVSREKKERFSLILESASTNQTSMYLCASSHGTGNTEAFFGQGTRLTVV.